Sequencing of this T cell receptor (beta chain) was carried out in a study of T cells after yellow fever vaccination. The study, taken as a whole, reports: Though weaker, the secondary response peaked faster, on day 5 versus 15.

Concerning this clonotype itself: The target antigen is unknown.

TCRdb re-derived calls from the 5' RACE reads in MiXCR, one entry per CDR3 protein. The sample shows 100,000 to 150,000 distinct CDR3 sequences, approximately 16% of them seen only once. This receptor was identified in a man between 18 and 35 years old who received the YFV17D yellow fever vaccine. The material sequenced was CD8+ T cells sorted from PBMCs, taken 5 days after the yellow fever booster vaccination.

CDR3 amino acids: CASSQEGAQQFF. In nucleotides, the CDR3 is TGCGCCAGCAGCCAAGAGGGGGCCCAGCAGTTCTTC. The chain carries TRBV4-1 and TRBJ2-1; D possibly corresponds to TRBD1 (6 bases). Trimming took off 0 bases at V and 11 bases at J, with 8 bases between the two ends. The CDR3 spans 12 residues. CDR1 is MGHRA, CDR2 YSYEKL, per germline.